Below, 29 T cell receptor beta chains from the same sample are listed, as sequenced in a study of CD8 T cells in Susac syndrome. RNA amounts of roughly 0.5 to 1 ug underwent reverse transcription with random hexamers. TCRdb redid the calling of the immunoSEQ multiplex PCR reads with MiXCR, one entry per CDR3 protein. Of under 250,000 distinct CDR3 sequences listed, over 85% are singletons. The sequencing sample was made of CD4+ T cells from PBMCs. The receptors stem from a human donor with multiple sclerosis.

A single count supports this clonotype. The chain is built from TRBV12-3 or TRBV12-4 and TRBJ1-5; weak D call: TRBD1 (5 bases). The CDR3 has 14 amino acids. Trimming cost V 6 bases and J 3 bases, with 12 bases left between them. The CDR3 DNA reads TGTGCCAGCAGCCGGGACGGGGTCAATCAGCCCCAGCATTTT. Protein: CASSRDGVNQPQHF.

The chain employs TRBV14 and TRBJ1-6; 8 bases fit TRBD1. Germline CDR1 SGHDN, CDR2 FVKESK. This CDR3 spans 14 amino acids. Trimming took 1 base from V and 9 from J; bases not matched to a gene: 2. CDR3 sequence: CASSQGQGPSPLHF. The CDR3 DNA reads TGTGCCAGCAGCCAAGGACAGGGGCCTTCACCCCTCCACTTT.

The chain links TRBV19 to TRBJ1-6, with D perhaps TRBD1 (5 bases). The CDR3 covers 17 residues. V gave up 3 bases and J gave up 5 bases, with 17 bases separating them. Germline V gives CDR1 LNHDA, CDR2 SQIVND (reference sequence). DNA of the CDR3: TGTGCCAGTAGTATCCGGCGACAGAAATCCCATAATTCACCCCTCCACTTT. It yields the protein CASSIRRQKSHNSPLHF.

The chain has TRBV7-8 and TRBJ2-5; 9 bases agree with TRBD2. Losses at the gene ends were 4 bases for V and 5 bases for J; bases not matched to a gene: 11. This CDR3 comprises 16 residues. CDR1 and CDR2 from the germline V gene are SGHVS and FQNEAQ. The CDR3 here is CASSSGGGRAEETQYF. The CDR3 DNA reads as TGTGCCAGCAGCTCCGGCGGCGGGAGGGCTGAGGAGACCCAGTACTTC.

The CDR3, as DNA: TGCGCCAGCAGCCAGGCAACAGGGAGAAATTCACCCCTCCACTTT. Residues: CASSQATGRNSPLHF. This sequence joins TRBV4-1 and TRBJ1-6; D possibly corresponds to TRBD1 (6 bases). The CDR3 is 15 residues long. Trimming took 3 bases from V and 7 from J, leaving 13 bases between them. From germline, CDR1 is MGHRA and CDR2 YSYEKL.

CDR3 DNA sequence: TGTGCCAGTAGTATTCGGGCCAGTGGACGGGAGCTGTTTTTT. Translated, it gives CASSIRASGRELFF. J is TRBJ2-2 and V is TRBV19; D unclear. Germline V gene lookup returns CDR1 LNHDA and CDR2 SQIVND (reference sequence). V gave up 3 bases and J gave up 9 bases, with 14 bases separating them. The length of the CDR3 is 14 residues.

The chain carries TRBV23-1 and TRBJ1-4, with 7 positions matching TRBD1. TRBV23-1 has ORF status, its function being uncertain. The CDR3 sequence is 14 residues long. V lost 8 bases and J lost 7; bases outside the gene matches: 10. This chain's CDR3 is CASPKDRESEKLFF. CDR3 nucleotide sequence: TGCGCCAGCCCCAAAGACAGGGAAAGTGAAAAACTGTTTTTT.

The chain uses TRBV28 and TRBJ1-4; tentatively, D is TRBD1 (6 bases). CDR1 and CDR2 from the germline V gene are MDHEN and SYDVKM. The length of the CDR3 is 15 residues. V lost 5 bases to trimming and J lost 5 bases, with 15 bases between them. The CDR3 region has the DNA TGTGCCAGCAGTGATATACAGGGATCGAATGAAAAACTGTTTTTT. Encoded protein: CASSDIQGSNEKLFF.

This chain joins TRBV5-6 and TRBJ1-5; D ambiguous. The CDR3 length is 15 residues. The V end lost 2 bases, the J end lost 2 bases, and 11 bases lay between the germline ends. The germline CDR1 and CDR2 sequences are SGHDT and YYEEEE. CDR3 coding DNA: TGTGCCAGCAGCTTAGCTTCTTGGGGCAATCAGCCCCAGCATTTT. Residues: CASSLASWGNQPQHF.

The CDR3 loop reads CSVEGGSSYNEQFF. The CDR3 region has the DNA TGCAGCGTTGAGGGAGGGAGCTCCTACAATGAGCAGTTCTTC. This chain connects TRBV29-1 to TRBJ2-1; 7 bases map to TRBD2. After removal of 3 bases from V and 0 bases from J, the junction contained 2 bases not matched to a gene. Germline CDR1 SQVTM, CDR2 ANQGSEA. The CDR3 sequence is 14 residues long.

This rearrangement joins TRBV7-7 to TRBJ2-1; 8 bases map to TRBD2. Germline V gene sequence: CDR1 SSHAT, CDR2 FNYEAQ (reference sequence). This CDR3 is 16 amino acids long. V was pared by 1 base and J by 9 bases, with 11 bases of the junction left unmatched. The CDR3 loop is CASSLDTAGGRSEQFF. In nucleotides, the CDR3 is TGTGCCAGCAGCTTAGATACTGCGGGGGGCCGTAGTGAGCAGTTCTTC.

J is TRBJ2-1 and V is TRBV3-1; a possible D gene is TRBD2 (7 bases). V was clipped by 0 bases and J by 1 base, with 13 bases between them. Germline lookup yields CDR1 LGHDT and CDR2 YNNKEL (reference sequence). The CDR3 runs 17 residues. DNA of the CDR3: TGTGCCAGCAGCCAAGAGAGTGGGGGGGCTTCCTACAATGAGCAGTTCTTC. Residues: CASSQESGGASYNEQFF.

The table lists this clonotype with a count of one. The chain combines TRBV29-1 with TRBJ2-7; 7 nucleotides match TRBD1. Germline CDR1 SQVTM, CDR2 ANQGSEA. This CDR3 spans 12 amino acids. J gave up 3 bases and V 4 bases, and 3 bases lay outside the gene matches. The CDR3 spells CSVGQGFYEQYF. CDR3 DNA: TGCAGCGTTGGACAGGGTTTCTACGAGCAGTACTTC.

This clonotype was seen a few times. The V and J genes are TRBV5-1 and TRBJ2-2, with no clear D. V was clipped by 0 bases and J by 3 bases, with 3 bases between them. The CDR3 runs to 13 residues. CDR1 and CDR2 (germline): SGHRS, YFSETQ. CDR3 bases: TGCGCCAGCAGCTTGGGATACACCGGGGAGCTGTTTTTT. This codes for CASSLGYTGELFF.

The chain joins TRBV12-3 or TRBV12-4 to TRBJ2-1, with TRBD2 matching over 8 bases. Trimming cost V 6 bases and J 9 bases; bases outside gene matches: 13. The CDR3 loop spans 15 amino acids. CDR3 loop: CASRGPGTSRAEQFF. The CDR3 DNA is TGTGCCAGCAGGGGGCCCGGGACTAGTCGCGCTGAGCAGTTCTTC.

V usage is TRBV7-3 and J usage is TRBJ1-4; D unclear. Germline loops: CDR1 SGHTA, CDR2 FQGTGA. Trimming stripped 4 bases from V and 6 bases from J, with 9 bases between. This CDR3 comprises 13 residues. CDR3 loop: CASSSGKDEKLFF. CDR3 coding DNA: TGTGCCAGCAGCTCCGGAAAGGATGAAAAACTGTTTTTT.

CDR3 coding DNA: TGTGCCAGCAGCTTAGACAGGGGCGGGGATGAGCAGTTCTTC. Protein product: CASSLDRGGDEQFF. V and J are TRBV7-9 and TRBJ2-1, with D tentatively TRBD1 (7 bases). Trimming removed 1 base at V and 8 bases at J, with 12 bases between. The germline V gene encodes CDR1 SEHNR and CDR2 FQNEAQ (reference sequence). The CDR3 runs to 14 residues.

V usage is TRBV3-1 and J usage is TRBJ2-5; perhaps TRBD1 as D (5 bases). Germline loops: CDR1 LGHDT, CDR2 YNNKEL (reference sequence). Deletions cut 1 base from V and 4 bases from J, with 16 bases between. The CDR3 has 16 amino acids. CDR3 nucleotide sequence: TGTGCCAGCAGCCAAGGGACACCCGCATCGGGAGAGACCCAGTACTTC. Protein product: CASSQGTPASGETQYF.

This chain connects TRBV20-1 to TRBJ2-2, with 7 bases matching TRBD1. CDR3 length: 15 amino acids. Germline-derived CDR1 and CDR2 are DFQATT and SNEGSKA (reference sequence). After removal of 1 base from V and 2 bases from J, the junction contained 4 bases not matched to a gene. The CDR3 sequence: CSARAGTANTGELFF. The CDR3, as DNA: TGCAGTGCTAGAGCCGGGACAGCAAACACCGGGGAGCTGTTTTTT.

DNA for the CDR3: TGCGCCAGCAGCGAAGGCAATTCACCCCTCCACTTT. This codes for CASSEGNSPLHF. This rearrangement joins TRBV5-1 to TRBJ1-6, with unresolved D. There are 12 residues in the CDR3. The germline gives CDR1 SGHRS, CDR2 YFSETQ. The V gene lost 4 bases and the J gene lost 7 bases, with 6 bases spanning the gap. Variable domain in full (rest from reference TRBV5-1 and TRBJ1-6): KAGVTQTPRYLIKTRGQQVTLSCSPISGHRSVSWYQQTPGQGLQFLFEYFSETQRNKGNFPGRFSGRQFSNSRSEMNVSTLELGDSALYLCASSEGNSPLHFGNGTRLTVT.

The chain employs TRBV20-1 and TRBJ1-1; D gene unclear. The V and J ends lost 2 bases and 4 bases respectively, with 11 bases between them. Germline V gene sequence: CDR1 DFQATT, CDR2 SNEGSKA (reference sequence). The CDR3 contains 13 residues. Here the CDR3 reads CSARSPGSTEAFF. CDR3 nucleotides: TGCAGTGCTAGAAGCCCGGGAAGCACTGAAGCTTTCTTT.

The rearrangement uses TRBV19 and TRBJ1-4; D call uncertain. V was pared by 3 bases and J by 8 bases, with 16 bases between. Germline CDR1 reads LNHDA; CDR2 reads SQIVND (reference sequence). There are 15 residues in the CDR3. The CDR3 nucleotides are TGTGCCAGTAGTATTCCCCGAGCTCCGGGAGAAAAACTGTTTTTT. This encodes CASSIPRAPGEKLFF.

The J gene is TRBJ2-1, the V gene TRBV5-4; 8 nucleotides match TRBD2. CDR3 length: 16 amino acids. Germline CDR1 is SGHNT and CDR2 is YYREEE (reference sequence). V trimming: 4 bases; J trimming: 9 bases; junction bases outside the gene matches: 15. CDR3 nucleotides: TGTGCCAGCAGCCGCGGGGATTTGGCGGGGGGTCGTGAGCAGTTCTTC. Its translation is CASSRGDLAGGREQFF.

The CDR3 coding sequence is TGTGCCAGCAGCCCCGAAACAAACACTGAAGCTTTCTTT. It is translated as CASSPETNTEAFF. The chain uses TRBV3-1 and TRBJ1-1; D is undetermined. There are 13 residues in the CDR3. Germline lookup yields CDR1 LGHDT and CDR2 YNNKEL (reference sequence). The ends were cut back, 4 bases at V and 2 bases at J, with 8 bases in the middle. Full variable domain (outside the CDR3, taken from reference TRBV3-1 and TRBJ1-1): DTAVSQTPKYLVTQMGNDKSIKCEQNLGHDTMYWYKQDSKKFLKIMFSYNNKELIINETVPNRFSPKSPDKAHLNLHINSLELGDSAVYFCASSPETNTEAFFGQGTRLTVV.

The J gene is TRBJ1-3, the V gene TRBV2, with a possible D match to TRBD1 (5 bases). V lost 6 bases and J 10 bases, leaving 13 bases between the germline ends. The CDR3 loop spans 12 amino acids. Germline V CDR1 and CDR2: SNHLY, FYNNEI. The DNA of the CDR3 is TGTGCCAGCAGGGGGGAACTGGTAACCATATATTTT. Translation gives CASRGELVTIYF.

The chain employs TRBV7-2 and TRBJ2-3; D is unclear. The CDR3 loop spans 14 amino acids. Germline V CDR1 and CDR2: SGHTA, FQGNSA. V was shortened by 5 bases and J by 4 bases, with 13 bases between the two germline ends. CDR3: CASSPALGPDTQYF. The CDR3 region has the DNA TGTGCCAGCAGCCCTGCTTTGGGCCCAGATACGCAGTATTTT.

The rearrangement links TRBV12-2 to TRBJ2-1. TRBV12-2 is labeled a pseudogene. This CDR3 spans 14 amino acids. CDR3 bases: TGTGCAAGTCGCTTAGTGCAGGGATCGGGGGAGCAGTTCTTC. It codes for CASRLVQGSGEQFF.

On this clonotype: An end of the junction differs from the germline gene, which may be a read error. This chain uses TRBV7-7 with TRBJ2-5, with 9 positions matching TRBD2. CDR1 and CDR2 from the germline V gene are SSHAT and FNYEAQ (reference sequence). The CDR3 length is 15 residues. CDR3 residues: CASSSLAGEGETQYF. The DNA for the CDR3 is TGTGCTAGCAGCTCCTTAGCGGGAGAGGGGGAGACCCAGTACTTC.

This clonotype showed up just once. The chain links TRBV7-9 to TRBJ2-5; the D gene is possibly TRBD2 (5 bases). Trimming cost V 0 bases and J 5 bases, with 10 bases left between them. The CDR3 extends over 14 amino acids. Germline V gene data show CDR1 as SEHNR and CDR2 as FQNEAQ (reference sequence). Written as DNA, the CDR3 is TGTGCCAGCAGCTTAGCAGCTAGCCTGGAGACCCAGTACTTC. Protein product: CASSLAASLETQYF.